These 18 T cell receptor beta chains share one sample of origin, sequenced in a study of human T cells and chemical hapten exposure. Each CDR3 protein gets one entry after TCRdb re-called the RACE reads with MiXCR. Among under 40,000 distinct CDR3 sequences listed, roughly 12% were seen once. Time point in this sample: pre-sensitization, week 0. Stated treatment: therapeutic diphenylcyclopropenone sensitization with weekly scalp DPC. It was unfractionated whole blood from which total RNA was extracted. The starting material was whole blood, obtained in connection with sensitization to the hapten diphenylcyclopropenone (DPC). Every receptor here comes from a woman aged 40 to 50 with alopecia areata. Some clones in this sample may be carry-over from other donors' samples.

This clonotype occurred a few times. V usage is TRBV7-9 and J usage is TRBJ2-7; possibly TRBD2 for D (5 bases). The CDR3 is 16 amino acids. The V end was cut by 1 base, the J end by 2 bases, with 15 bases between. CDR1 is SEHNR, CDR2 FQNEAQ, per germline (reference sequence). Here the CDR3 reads CASSLVSRGQAYEQYF. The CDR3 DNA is TGTGCCAGCAGCTTAGTGTCTCGGGGTCAAGCCTACGAGCAGTACTTC.

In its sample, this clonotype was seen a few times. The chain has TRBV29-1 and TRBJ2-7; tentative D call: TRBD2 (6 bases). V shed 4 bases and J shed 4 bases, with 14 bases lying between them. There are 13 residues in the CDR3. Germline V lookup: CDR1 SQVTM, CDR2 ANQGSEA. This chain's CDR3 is CSVGDGRGYEQYF. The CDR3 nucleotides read TGCAGCGTTGGTGACGGGAGAGGGTACGAGCAGTACTTC.

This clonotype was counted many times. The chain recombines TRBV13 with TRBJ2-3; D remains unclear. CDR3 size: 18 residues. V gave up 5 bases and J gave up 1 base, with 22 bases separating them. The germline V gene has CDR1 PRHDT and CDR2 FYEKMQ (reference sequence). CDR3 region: CASSPPPTIGEGTDTQYF. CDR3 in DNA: TGTGCCAGCAGCCCCCCCCCCACAATCGGTGAGGGCACAGATACGCAGTATTTT.

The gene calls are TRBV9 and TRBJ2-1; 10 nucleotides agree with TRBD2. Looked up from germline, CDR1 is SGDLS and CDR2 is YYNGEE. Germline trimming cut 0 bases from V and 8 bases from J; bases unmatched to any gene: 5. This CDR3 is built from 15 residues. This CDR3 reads CASSVEERGGYEQFF. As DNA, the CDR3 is TGTGCCAGCAGCGTAGAGGAGCGGGGGGGCTATGAGCAGTTCTTC. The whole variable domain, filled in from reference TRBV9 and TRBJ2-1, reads DSGVTQTPKHLITATGQRVTLRCSPRSGDLSVYWYQQSLDQGLQFLIQYYNGEERAKGNILERFSAQQFPDLHSELNLSSLELGDSALYFCASSVEERGGYEQFFGPGTRLTVL.

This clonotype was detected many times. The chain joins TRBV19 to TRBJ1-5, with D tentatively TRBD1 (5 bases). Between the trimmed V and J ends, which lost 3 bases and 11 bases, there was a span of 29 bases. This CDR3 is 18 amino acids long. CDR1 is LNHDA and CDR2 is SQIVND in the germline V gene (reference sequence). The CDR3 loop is CASSMRGADLVGVSAQHF. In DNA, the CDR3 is TGTGCCAGTAGTATGAGGGGAGCGGACCTCGTGGGGGTTTCGGCCCAGCATTTT. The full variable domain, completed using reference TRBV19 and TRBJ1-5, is DGGITQSPKYLFRKEGQNVTLSCEQNLNHDAMYWYRQDPGQGLRLIYYSQIVNDFQKGDIAEGYSVSREKKESFPLTVTSAQKNPTAFYLCASSMRGADLVGVSAQHFGDGTRLSIL.

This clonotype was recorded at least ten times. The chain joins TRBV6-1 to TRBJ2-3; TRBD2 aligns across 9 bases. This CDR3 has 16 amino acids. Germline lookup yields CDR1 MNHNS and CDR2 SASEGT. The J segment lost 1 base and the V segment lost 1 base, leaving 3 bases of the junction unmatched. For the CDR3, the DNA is TGTGCCAGCAGTGAAGGGGCTAGCGGGGGCACAGATACGCAGTATTTT. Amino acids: CASSEGASGGTDTQYF.

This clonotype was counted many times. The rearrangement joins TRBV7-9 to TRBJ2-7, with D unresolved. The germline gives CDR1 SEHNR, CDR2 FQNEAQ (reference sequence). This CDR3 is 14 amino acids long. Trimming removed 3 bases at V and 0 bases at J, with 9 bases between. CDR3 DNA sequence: TGTGCCAGCAGCTTGGAGACGAGCTCCTACGAGCAGTACTTC. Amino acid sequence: CASSLETSSYEQYF. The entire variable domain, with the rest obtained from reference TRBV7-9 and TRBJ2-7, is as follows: DTGVSQNPRHKITKRGQNVTFRCDPISEHNRLYWYRQTLGQGPEFLTYFQNEAQLEKSRLLSDRFSAERPKGSFSTLEIQRTEQGDSAMYLCASSLETSSYEQYFGPGTRLTVT.

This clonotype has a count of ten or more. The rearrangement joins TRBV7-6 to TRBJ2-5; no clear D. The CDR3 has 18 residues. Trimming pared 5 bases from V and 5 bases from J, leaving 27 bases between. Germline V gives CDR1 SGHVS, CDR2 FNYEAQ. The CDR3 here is CASSLSPRVVGLRETQYF. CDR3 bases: TGTGCCAGCAGCCTCTCCCCACGGGTAGTCGGATTGCGGGAGACCCAGTACTTC.

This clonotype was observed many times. The CDR3 here is CAISESVAGGNEQFF. Written as DNA, the CDR3 is TGTGCCATCAGTGAGTCGGTAGCCGGGGGCAATGAGCAGTTCTTC. The chain recombines TRBV10-3 with TRBJ2-1; a weak D match, TRBD2 (6 bases). CDR1 and CDR2 from the germline V gene are ENHRY and SYGVKD. CDR3 length equals 15 residues. V was trimmed by 0 bases and J by 6 bases, leaving 12 bases between them.

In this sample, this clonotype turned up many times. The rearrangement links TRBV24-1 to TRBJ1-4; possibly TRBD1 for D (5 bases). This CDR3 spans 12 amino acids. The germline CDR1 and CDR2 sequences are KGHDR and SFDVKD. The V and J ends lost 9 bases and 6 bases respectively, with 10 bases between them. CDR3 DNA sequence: TGTGCCACCCTGTGGGGGGATGAAAAACTGTTTTTT. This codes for CATLWGDEKLFF.

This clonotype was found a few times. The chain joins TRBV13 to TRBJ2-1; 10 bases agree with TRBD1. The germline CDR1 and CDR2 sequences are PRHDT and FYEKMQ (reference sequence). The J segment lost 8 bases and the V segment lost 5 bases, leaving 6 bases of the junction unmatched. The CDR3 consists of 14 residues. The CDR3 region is CASSPGQGFDEQFF. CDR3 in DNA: TGTGCCAGCAGCCCGGGACAGGGGTTTGATGAGCAGTTCTTC.

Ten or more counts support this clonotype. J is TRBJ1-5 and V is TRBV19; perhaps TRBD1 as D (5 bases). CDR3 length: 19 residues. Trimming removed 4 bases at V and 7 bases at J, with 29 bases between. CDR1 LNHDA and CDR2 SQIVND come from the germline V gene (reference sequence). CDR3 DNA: TGTGCCAGTAGTACTCCCTCGTGGGGGGTTGGACACCCGCAGCAGCCCCAGCATTTT. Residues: CASSTPSWGVGHPQQPQHF.

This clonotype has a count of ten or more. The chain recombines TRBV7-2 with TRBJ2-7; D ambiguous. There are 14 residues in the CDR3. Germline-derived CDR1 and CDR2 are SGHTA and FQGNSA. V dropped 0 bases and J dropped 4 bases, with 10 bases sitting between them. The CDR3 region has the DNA TGTGCCAGCAGCTTAGCGACCGCGCAGTACGAGCAGTACTTC. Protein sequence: CASSLATAQYEQYF.

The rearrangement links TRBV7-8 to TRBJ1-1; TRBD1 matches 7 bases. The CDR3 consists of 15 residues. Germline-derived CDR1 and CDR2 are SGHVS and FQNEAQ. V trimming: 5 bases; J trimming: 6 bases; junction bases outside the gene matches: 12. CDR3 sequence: CASSRREGAHAEAFF. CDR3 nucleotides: TGTGCCAGCAGCCGCAGGGAGGGGGCGCACGCTGAAGCTTTCTTT.

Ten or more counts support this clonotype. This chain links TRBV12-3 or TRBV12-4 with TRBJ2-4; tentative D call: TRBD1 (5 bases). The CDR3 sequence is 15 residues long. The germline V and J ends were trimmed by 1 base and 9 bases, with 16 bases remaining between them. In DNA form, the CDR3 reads TGTGCCAGCAGTTTAGGGCCCTCGCAAAGGGGCATTCAGTACTTC. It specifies CASSLGPSQRGIQYF.

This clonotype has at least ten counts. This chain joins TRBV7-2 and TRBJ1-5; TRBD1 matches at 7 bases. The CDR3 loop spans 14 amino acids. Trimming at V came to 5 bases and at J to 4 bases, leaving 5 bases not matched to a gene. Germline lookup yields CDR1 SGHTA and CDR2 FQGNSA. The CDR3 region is CASSPGQQNQPQHF. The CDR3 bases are TGTGCCAGCAGCCCGGGACAGCAAAATCAGCCCCAGCATTTT.

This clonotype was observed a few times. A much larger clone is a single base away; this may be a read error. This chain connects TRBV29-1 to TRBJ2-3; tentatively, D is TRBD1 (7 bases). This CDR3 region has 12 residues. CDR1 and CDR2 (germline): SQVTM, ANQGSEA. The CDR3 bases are TGCACCGTCAACCAGGGGGGCCCTGAAGGGTATTTT. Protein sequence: CTVNQGGPEGYF.

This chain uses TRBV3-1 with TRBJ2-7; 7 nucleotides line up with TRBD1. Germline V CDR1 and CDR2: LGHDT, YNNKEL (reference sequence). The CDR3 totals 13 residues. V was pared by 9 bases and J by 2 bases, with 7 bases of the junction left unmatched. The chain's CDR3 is CASTRTGTYEQYF. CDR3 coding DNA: TGTGCCAGTACTCGGACAGGCACCTACGAGCAGTACTTC.